What follows is one T cell receptor (beta chain) and its context. These data are taken from a study of blood T cell repertoires in COVID-19. On the study more broadly: The United States, Italy and Spain provided the acute and convalescent COVID-19 samples. T cells, B-cell-depleted T cells, or PBMCs supplied cDNA or gDNA.

As originally analysed: Amplification with reference gene primers provided the estimates of nucleated cell counts. Libraries were prepared by immunoSEQ multiplex PCR; TCRdb keeps only in-frame clonotypes and omits some of them. Clone size and V and J calls were adopted from that table, with D and trimming inferred from the DNA. The sample has around 60,000 clones; 80% to 90% are singletons. Germline loops: CDR1 MGHRA, CDR2 YSYEKL. The CDR3 runs to 15 residues. Trimming stripped 2 bases from V and 14 bases from J, with 22 bases between. This receptor was taken from a man aged 40-55 years with acute or convalescent COVID-19. The gene calls are TRBV4-1 and TRBJ2-1; perhaps TRBD2 as D (5 bases). The source material was peripheral blood. The CDR3, as DNA: TGCGCCAGCAGCCAAATTTTAGCCCCGGGAAGAGAGGAGTTCTTC. Translation gives CASSQILAPGREEFF.